Listed here are 14 T cell receptor beta chains from one sample, sequenced in a study of cytomegalovirus exposure and HLA in healthy donors. TCRdb's copy holds only in-frame clones and misses some; the assay was immunoSEQ multiplex PCR. Among 150,000 to 200,000 clones listed, around four fifths were seen once. The material sequenced was PBMCs. These receptors all stem from a man aged 25 to 45 in good health and CMV-seropositive.

This clone was seen more than once but under ten times. The V and J genes are TRBV10-1 and TRBJ1-2, with D possibly being TRBD1 (5 bases). CDR3 size: 13 residues. CDR1 is WNHNN and CDR2 is SYGVQD in the germline V gene (reference sequence). V was pared by 0 bases and J by 6 bases, with 8 bases between. CDR3 sequence: CASSESSGHGYTF. The CDR3 DNA reads TGCGCCAGCAGTGAGTCGTCAGGGCATGGCTACACCTTC.

This clone turned up a few times. The rearrangement joins TRBV27 to TRBJ2-7; a possible D gene is TRBD2 (5 bases). Between the trimmed V and J ends, which lost 3 bases and 3 bases, there was a span of 9 bases. The CDR3 sequence is 13 residues long. From germline, CDR1 is MNHEY and CDR2 SMNVEV (reference sequence). This CDR3 reads CASSLARGYEQYF. The CDR3 DNA sequence: TGTGCCAGCAGTTTGGCCCGGGGCTACGAGCAGTACTTC.

CDR3 bases: TGCGCCAGCAGCTGGACAGGGCCCGGTCCTGGCTACACCTTC. Translated, it gives CASSWTGPGPGYTF. This sequence joins TRBV5-1 and TRBJ1-2; 8 bases align to TRBD1. The length of the CDR3 is 14 residues. Losses at the gene ends were 3 bases for V and 7 bases for J; bases not matched to a gene: 8. In germline, CDR1 is SGHRS, CDR2 YFSETQ.

The chain employs TRBV19 and TRBJ1-5; TRBD1 agrees at 11 bases. The germline V gene encodes CDR1 LNHDA and CDR2 SQIVND (reference sequence). V lost 4 bases and J lost 2; bases outside the gene matches: 7. The CDR3 spans 17 residues. The CDR3 nucleotides read TGTGCCAGTAGTAAACCGGGACAGGGGGTTGGCAATCAGCCCCAGCATTTT. Translated: CASSKPGQGVGNQPQHF.

The chain couples TRBV19 to TRBJ1-1, with D unclear. This CDR3 has 12 amino acids. Deletions cut 9 bases from V and 2 bases from J, with 10 bases between. Germline V lookup: CDR1 LNHDA, CDR2 SQIVND (reference sequence). In DNA form, the CDR3 reads TGTGCCAGCTCAGGCAGCAACACTGAAGCTTTCTTT. It is translated as CASSGSNTEAFF.

The chain uses TRBV6-5 and TRBJ1-2, with 11 bases lining up with TRBD1. The length of the CDR3 is 13 residues. Germline loops: CDR1 MNHEY, CDR2 SVGAGI. V was clipped by 5 bases and J by 12 bases; unmatched bases: 8. The CDR3 here is CASSRRDRGGNTF. CDR3 in DNA: TGTGCCAGCAGTCGCCGGGACAGGGGGGGGAACACCTTC.

A few counts support this clone. The chain uses TRBV19 and TRBJ2-7, with TRBD1 as a possible D gene (5 bases). This CDR3 spans 15 amino acids. Germline values: CDR1 LNHDA, CDR2 SQIVND (reference sequence). Trimming cost V 4 bases and J 2 bases, with 15 bases left between them. CDR3 sequence reads: CASSNGLGLTYEQYF. The CDR3 nucleotides are TGTGCCAGTAGTAATGGTTTGGGGCTTACCTACGAGCAGTACTTC.

V gene TRBV9 combines with J gene TRBJ2-2, with D tentatively TRBD1 (6 bases). Germline V CDR1 and CDR2: SGDLS, YYNGEE. Trimming took off 1 base at V and 0 bases at J, with 16 bases between the two ends. The CDR3 loop spans 18 amino acids. The CDR3 DNA reads as TGTGCCAGCAGCGTACCCCGAACAGGGTATGCGAACACCGGGGAGCTGTTTTTT. Residues: CASSVPRTGYANTGELFF.

The V call is TRBV5-5, the J call TRBJ1-1, with D perhaps matching TRBD1 (5 bases). V dropped 0 bases and J dropped 0 bases, with 12 bases sitting between them. Germline V gene sequence: CDR1 SGHKS, CDR2 YYEKEE (reference sequence). This CDR3 region has 16 residues. The CDR3 DNA reads as TGTGCCAGCAGCTTGGAGTGGGCACAGGTGAACACTGAAGCTTTCTTT. It is translated as CASSLEWAQVNTEAFF.

The chain carries TRBV6-5 and TRBJ2-7; D perhaps matches TRBD1 (5 bases). Trimming took 6 bases from V and 2 from J, leaving 11 bases between them. CDR1 MNHEY and CDR2 SVGAGI come from the germline V gene. The CDR3 is 13 amino acids. The CDR3 DNA reads as TGTGCCAGCAGGCCAGGGATGGCCTACGAGCAGTACTTC. Protein product: CASRPGMAYEQYF.

The chain uses TRBV7-9 and TRBJ1-1; no definite D call. The CDR3 sequence is 14 residues long. V was shortened by 3 bases and J by 8 bases, with 16 bases between the two germline ends. The germline gives CDR1 SEHNR, CDR2 FQNEAQ (reference sequence). The CDR3 sequence is CASSFLPSENEAFF. CDR3 sequence (DNA): TGTGCCAGCAGCTTCTTACCCTCGGAGAACGAAGCTTTCTTT.

V usage is TRBV9 and J usage is TRBJ2-5; perhaps TRBD1 as D (6 bases). The CDR3 extends over 14 amino acids. Germline V gene sequence: CDR1 SGDLS, CDR2 YYNGEE. Trimming removed 3 bases from V and 2 bases from J, with 11 bases in between. The CDR3, as DNA: TGTGCCAGCAGCGCCGGACAGTTTCAAGAGACCCAGTACTTC. It encodes CASSAGQFQETQYF.

CDR3: CASSVSPTGARETQYF. CDR3 bases: TGTGCCAGCAGCGTCAGCCCGACAGGGGCAAGGGAGACCCAGTACTTC. The gene calls are TRBV9 and TRBJ2-5, with 8 bases fitting TRBD1. Losses at the gene ends were 2 bases for V and 5 bases for J; bases not matched to a gene: 11. The CDR3 is 16 amino acids. CDR1 SGDLS and CDR2 YYNGEE come from the germline V gene.

The V and J genes are TRBV6-6 and TRBJ1-1; no reliable D call. This CDR3 comprises 12 residues. From germline, CDR1 is MNHNY and CDR2 SVGAGI (reference sequence). Trimming shortened V by 8 bases and J by 7 bases, and 14 bases separated the two germline ends. CDR3 coding DNA: TGTGCCAGCGGTGGCCGCCCGGGTGAAGCTTTCTTT. This sequence encodes CASGGRPGEAFF.